Shown below are 29 T cell receptor beta chains from a single sample sequenced in a study of blood T cell repertoires in COVID-19. Measured with immunoSEQ multiplex PCR; TCRdb has only the in-frame clones, and not every one. The data show about 110,000 clones, with 80% to 90% seen just once and around 2% held by the top ten. Sequenced: peripheral blood. These receptors all stem from a human donor in a cohort sampled during active COVID-19.

The chain combines TRBV5-1 with TRBJ1-3; the match to TRBD1 covers 7 bases. V shed 4 bases and J 0 bases; nucleotides not matched to a gene: 4. The CDR3 consists of 15 residues. Germline V gives CDR1 SGHRS, CDR2 YFSETQ. Written as DNA, the CDR3 is TGCGCCAGCAGCCCGGGACAGAGCTCTGGAAACACCATATATTTT. It codes for CASSPGQSSGNTIYF.

J is TRBJ2-5 and V is TRBV7-9; tentative D call: TRBD2 (6 bases). There are 14 residues in the CDR3. Per germline, CDR1 SEHNR and CDR2 FQNEAQ (reference sequence). V shed 5 bases and J shed 3 bases, with 13 bases lying between them. CDR3 nucleotides: TGTGCCAGCAGCCGCAGACTAGTCGAAGAGACCCAGTACTTC. This sequence encodes CASSRRLVEETQYF.

The gene calls are TRBV11-2 and TRBJ1-3, with D possibly matching TRBD1 (6 bases). Germline CDR1 is SGHAT and CDR2 is FQNNGV. V lost 3 bases and J lost 3, with 12 bases in between. The CDR3 has 15 amino acids. The CDR3 sequence: CASSFLGGHGNTIYF. CDR3 coding DNA: TGTGCCAGCAGCTTTTTGGGGGGGCATGGAAACACCATATATTTT.

The chain employs TRBV12-3 or TRBV12-4 and TRBJ2-1; 8 bases map to TRBD2. Germline trimming cut 6 bases from V and 10 bases from J; bases unmatched to any gene: 8. The CDR3 spans 13 residues. DNA for the CDR3: TGTGCCAGCAGGGGACTAGAAGGGGGGGAGCAGTTCTTC. Its protein product is CASRGLEGGEQFF.

The chain carries TRBV19 and TRBJ1-6, with 9 bases identical to TRBD1. The CDR3 is made up of 16 amino acids. Germline loops: CDR1 LNHDA, CDR2 SQIVND (reference sequence). V was pared by 5 bases and J by 3 bases, with 5 bases of the junction left unmatched. The CDR3 region has the DNA TGTGCCAGTAGTGTGGGGACAGGGTACTATAATTCACCCCTCCACTTT. It encodes CASSVGTGYYNSPLHF.

The genes are TRBV4-1 and TRBJ1-2; D unresolved. Germline V gene sequence: CDR1 MGHRA, CDR2 YSYEKL. Trimming removed 5 bases at V and 7 bases at J, with 14 bases between. The CDR3 contains 13 residues. CDR3 in amino acids: CASSSLPGIGYTF. CDR3 in DNA: TGCGCCAGCAGCTCCCTACCGGGGATTGGCTACACCTTC.

The chain recombines TRBV14 with TRBJ2-1, with 9 bases identical to TRBD1. V shed 1 base, J shed 4 bases, and the junction held 8 bases outside the gene matches. Per germline, CDR1 SGHDN and CDR2 FVKESK. The CDR3 totals 17 residues. The CDR3: CASSQGAYRGPYNEQFF. As DNA, the CDR3 is TGTGCCAGCAGCCAAGGTGCTTACAGGGGGCCGTACAATGAGCAGTTCTTC. The entire variable domain, with the rest obtained from reference TRBV14 and TRBJ2-1, is as follows: EAGVTQFPSHSVIEKGQTVTLRCDPISGHDNLYWYRRVMGKEIKFLLHFVKESKQDESGMPNNRFLAERTGGTYSTLKVQPAELEDSGVYFCASSQGAYRGPYNEQFFGPGTRLTVL.

This clone was counted only a few times. The rearrangement uses TRBV7-6 and TRBJ2-5; TRBD1 matches at 9 bases. V was clipped by 5 bases and J by 7 bases; unmatched bases: 14. CDR3 length: 16 residues. Germline-derived CDR1 and CDR2 are SGHVS and FNYEAQ. The CDR3 nucleotides read TGTGCCAGCAGCCGACGGGACAGGGAAATTAGAGGGACCCAGTACTTC. Translated, it gives CASSRRDREIRGTQYF.

The chain carries TRBV15 and TRBJ1-3, with 8 bases aligning to TRBD1. This CDR3 is 15 amino acids long. Germline trimming cut 3 bases from V and 0 bases from J; bases unmatched to any gene: 1. The germline gives CDR1 LNHNV, CDR2 YYDKDF (reference sequence). The chain's CDR3 is CATSRDRASGNTIYF. The CDR3 region has the DNA TGTGCCACCAGCAGGGACAGGGCCTCTGGAAACACCATATATTTT.

The V call is TRBV5-4, the J call TRBJ2-1; 14 bases are shared with TRBD2. The CDR3 spans 15 residues. The V gene's germline CDR1 is SGHNT and CDR2 YYREEE (reference sequence). J gave up 8 bases and V 4 bases, and 5 bases lay outside the gene matches. The CDR3 protein is CASSPGLAGVDEQFF. The CDR3 DNA reads TGTGCCAGCAGCCCGGGACTAGCGGGAGTAGATGAGCAGTTCTTC. Filled out from reference TRBV5-4 and TRBJ2-1, the complete variable domain reads ETGVTQSPTHLIKTRGQQVTLRCSSQSGHNTVSWYQQALGQGPQFIFQYYREEENGRGNFPPRFSGLQFPNYSSELNVNALELDDSALYLCASSPGLAGVDEQFFGPGTRLTVL.

V usage is TRBV6-5 and J usage is TRBJ2-2; D perhaps matches TRBD2 (5 bases). Deletions cut 1 base from V and 8 bases from J, with 11 bases between. This CDR3 contains 14 residues. The V gene's germline CDR1 is MNHEY and CDR2 SVGAGI. The CDR3 bases are TGTGCCAGCAGTTACTATAGCGTGCTGGGGGAGCTGTTTTTT. Translated: CASSYYSVLGELFF.

The chain has TRBV9 and TRBJ1-4, with 7 bases lining up with TRBD1. Trimming cost V 0 bases and J 3 bases; bases outside gene matches: 2. Germline V gene lookup returns CDR1 SGDLS and CDR2 YYNGEE. The CDR3 extends over 15 amino acids. The CDR3 reads CASSVGGTANEKLFF. The CDR3 DNA is TGTGCCAGCAGCGTAGGAGGGACAGCTAATGAAAAACTGTTTTTT.

This chain links TRBV27 with TRBJ1-4, with TRBD1 matching 7 bases. Trimming removed 5 bases from V and 9 bases from J; junction bases left unmatched: 18. Germline values: CDR1 MNHEY, CDR2 SMNVEV (reference sequence). The CDR3 is made up of 17 amino acids. The CDR3 spells CASSPGPPRQGRQKLFF. CDR3 DNA sequence: TGTGCCAGCAGTCCAGGGCCCCCCAGACAGGGAAGGCAAAAACTGTTTTTT.

The chain recombines TRBV28 with TRBJ1-3; D is possibly TRBD1 (6 bases). CDR3 length: 15 residues. V was cut by 3 bases and J by 3 bases, with 12 bases left in between. Germline CDR1 and CDR2: MDHEN and SYDVKM. DNA of the CDR3: TGTGCCAGCAGTTTCTCAGGGGCGCTTGGAAACACCATATATTTT. It yields the protein CASSFSGALGNTIYF.

The chain joins TRBV9 to TRBJ1-4; tentatively, D is TRBD1 (5 bases). Trimming pared 4 bases from V and 4 bases from J, leaving 11 bases between. This CDR3 spans 14 amino acids. CDR1 is SGDLS and CDR2 is YYNGEE in the germline V gene. The CDR3 region is CASSIAGGNEKLFF. The DNA for the CDR3 is TGTGCCAGCAGCATCGCGGGGGGTAATGAAAAACTGTTTTTT.

This clone was picked up one time. The gene calls are TRBV2 and TRBJ2-6; D may be TRBD1 (5 bases). The CDR3 contains 15 residues. CDR1 and CDR2 (germline): SNHLY, FYNNEI. Trimming shortened V by 6 bases and J by 2 bases, and 11 bases separated the two germline ends. CDR3 residues: CASSFRVTGANVLTF. The DNA of the CDR3 is TGTGCCAGCAGCTTCAGGGTTACTGGGGCCAACGTCCTGACTTTC.

V gene TRBV5-1 combines with J gene TRBJ2-2; 8 bases are a match to TRBD2. Germline V gene data show CDR1 as SGHRS and CDR2 as YFSETQ. V lost 3 bases, J lost 3 bases, and 7 bases stayed unmatched. The CDR3 totals 16 residues. CDR3 amino acids: CASSSLAGLDTGELFF. CDR3 DNA sequence: TGCGCCAGCAGCTCCTTAGCGGGGTTGGACACCGGGGAGCTGTTTTTT.

The rearrangement joins TRBV11-3 to TRBJ2-3; tentative D call: TRBD2 (6 bases). Trimming took 4 bases from V and 7 from J, leaving 12 bases between them. This CDR3 is built from 13 residues. Germline assignment: CDR1 SGHNT and CDR2 YENEEA. CDR3 residues: CASSWRGWYTQYF. The CDR3 DNA follows: TGTGCCAGCAGCTGGAGGGGATGGTATACGCAGTATTTT.

The rearrangement joins TRBV7-9 to TRBJ1-4; D unclear. V shed 1 base and J shed 8 bases, with 5 bases lying between them. Per germline, CDR1 SEHNR and CDR2 FQNEAQ (reference sequence). The CDR3 is made up of 12 amino acids. The CDR3 loop is CASSLGREKLFF. DNA for the CDR3: TGTGCCAGCAGCTTAGGTAGAGAAAAACTGTTTTTT.

The V gene is TRBV10-3, the J gene TRBJ1-3; D uncertain. Germline V CDR1 and CDR2: ENHRY, SYGVKD. The ends were cut back, 4 bases at V and 0 bases at J, with 7 bases in the middle. The CDR3 spans 14 residues. The CDR3 loop is CAISVGGSGNTIYF. The DNA for the CDR3 is TGTGCCATCAGTGTAGGAGGCTCTGGAAACACCATATATTTT.

The V call is TRBV10-1, the J call TRBJ2-1, with TRBD1 identical over 8 bases. The CDR3 extends over 17 amino acids. CDR1 and CDR2 (germline): WNHNN, SYGVQD (reference sequence). V gave up 4 bases and J gave up 6 bases; unmatched junction bases: 14. The CDR3 is CASSGSLGTGLVNEQFF. CDR3 sequence (DNA): TGCGCCAGCAGTGGAAGTCTGGGGACAGGCTTAGTCAATGAGCAGTTCTTC.

The V gene is TRBV15, the J gene TRBJ1-2; a weak D match, TRBD1 (5 bases). Trimming left V 0 bases short and J 3 bases short, with 8 bases between. The CDR3 spans 14 residues. Germline V gene sequence: CDR1 LNHNV, CDR2 YYDKDF (reference sequence). DNA of the CDR3: TGTGCCACCAGCAGAGATCCGGGGGACTATGGCTACACCTTC. It encodes CATSRDPGDYGYTF.

Written as DNA, the CDR3 is TGTGCCAGCAGTCGAGCGGGGGGAATCCCTAATGAGCAGTTCTTC. It encodes CASSRAGGIPNEQFF. The chain recombines TRBV28 with TRBJ2-1; 9 bases align to TRBD2. There are 15 residues in the CDR3. The V gene's germline CDR1 is MDHEN and CDR2 SYDVKM. The junction had 9 bases not matched to a gene; V was cut back by 5 bases and J by 7 bases.

The chain is built from TRBV18 and TRBJ2-3, with D maybe TRBD2 (6 bases). This CDR3 contains 14 residues. Germline loops: CDR1 KGHSH, CDR2 LQKENI. With 5 bases removed from V and 2 bases from J, the gap between germline ends came to 11 bases. CDR3 DNA: TGTGCCAGCTCAGGGACTTTCACCACAGATACGCAGTATTTT. It yields the protein CASSGTFTTDTQYF.

This rearrangement joins TRBV5-6 to TRBJ2-7; a weak D match, TRBD1 (6 bases). Germline CDR1 SGHDT, CDR2 YYEEEE. This CDR3 has 13 residues. The ends were cut back, 4 bases at V and 9 bases at J, with 17 bases in the middle. CDR3 in DNA: TGTGCCAGCAGCCCCGGACAGATTCAGGGGCAGTACTTC. It specifies CASSPGQIQGQYF.

The genes are TRBV12-5 and TRBJ2-1, with 8 nucleotides matching TRBD2. There are 19 residues in the CDR3. J gave up 8 bases and V 1 base, and 19 bases lay outside the gene matches. Germline V lookup: CDR1 LGHNT, CDR2 FRNRAP. CDR3 residues: CASGLDLTGGTGGAHEQFF. In nucleotides, the CDR3 is TGTGCTAGTGGTTTGGACCTGACAGGTGGAACGGGAGGGGCCCATGAGCAGTTCTTC.

Only one count was recorded for this clone. The CDR3 nucleotides read TGTGCCAGCAGTGGACTAGCCCGCTACGAGCAGTACTTC. This sequence encodes CASSGLARYEQYF. The chain recombines TRBV12-3 or TRBV12-4 with TRBJ2-7; 8 bases agree with TRBD2. This CDR3 spans 13 amino acids. The V segment lost 5 bases and the J segment 3 bases; nucleotides outside the gene matches: 3.

The chain is built from TRBV7-3 and TRBJ2-3, with 7 bases aligning to TRBD1. Germline values: CDR1 SGHTA, CDR2 FQGTGA. This CDR3 has 16 residues. V trimming: 2 bases; J trimming: 3 bases; junction bases outside the gene matches: 8. The CDR3 loop reads CASSLFGAGGTDTQYF. Written as DNA, the CDR3 is TGTGCCAGCAGCTTATTTGGGGCAGGGGGAACAGATACGCAGTATTTT.

This clone was seen a few times. V gene TRBV6-1 combines with J gene TRBJ1-2; the match to TRBD1 covers 8 bases. Germline V CDR1 and CDR2: MNHNS, SASEGT. V lost 6 bases and J lost 4; bases outside the gene matches: 16. This CDR3 is 17 amino acids long. Here the CDR3 reads CASREQGGLGSGYGYTF. As DNA, the CDR3 is TGTGCCAGCAGGGAACAGGGGGGATTGGGGAGTGGCTATGGCTACACCTTC.